The present T cell receptor beta chain was sequenced within a study of cytomegalovirus exposure and HLA in healthy donors. Findings and caveats of the study: While the bulk of TCR sequences proved rare, some public TCRs turned up in many donors.

The PCR employed 60 Vbeta primers together with 13 Jbeta primers. Data came from immunoSEQ multiplex PCR; TCRdb stores just in-frame clones and leaves some out. The sample shows 150,000 to 200,000 clones, 70% to 75% of them seen only once. For this clone: Its matching antigen is unknown.

V lost 1 base to trimming and J lost 2 bases, with 13 bases between them. CDR3 length: 16 residues. Germline CDR1 is MDHEN and CDR2 is SYDVKM. The genes are TRBV28 and TRBJ2-3; possibly TRBD2 for D (6 bases). This receptor was taken from a man younger than 35 in good health and CMV-seropositive. The specimen sequenced was PBMCs. The CDR3 DNA reads as TGTGCCAGCAGTTTATCGTGGGGGGAAATCACAGATACGCAGTATTTT. It yields the protein CASSLSWGEITDTQYF. Variable domain in full (rest from reference TRBV28 and TRBJ2-3): DVKVTQSSRYLVKRTGEKVFLECVQDMDHENMFWYRQDPGLGLRLIYFSYDVKMKEKGDIPEGYSVSREKKERFSLILESASTNQTSMYLCASSLSWGEITDTQYFGPGTRLTVL.